This entry concerns a single T cell receptor (beta chain). The antigen it binds to is not known. No per-base quality is available; no much larger clone lies one base away. This sample stems from a study of regulatory T cells in long-lasting Graves disease (dated by TCRdb to about 2021). With respect to the entire study: To count as having persistent Graves' disease, a patient had to have received antithyroid drug treatment for over 5 years with TSH receptor autoantibodies remaining persistently positive. Persistent Graves' disease patients in the clinical cohort had taken antithyroid drugs for roughly ten years on average. A total of 33 samples were covered by TCR sequencing, comprising some 13 persistent and around 20 newly diagnosed Graves' disease patients. Peripheral blood TCR sequencing and RNA sequencing compared persistent Graves' disease patients with newly diagnosed Graves' disease patients. The study took place in China and was registered as a clinical trial. Results and caveats for the whole study, not just this receptor: The authors acknowledged the small sample size as a limitation that may reduce accuracy. Persistent disease showed preferential use of TRBV28, TRBJ1-2 and TRBJ2-5, whereas newly diagnosed disease favored TRBV20-1 and TRBJ2-1. More public clonotypes were shared among persistent patients (roughly 2,900) than among newly diagnosed patients (966). Sequencing and analysis were restricted to the TCR beta chain. Only peripheral blood was studied, because thyroid tissue, the primary lesion, was inaccessible. Compared with newly diagnosed patients, patients with persistent Graves' disease had lower TCR Shannon entropy and fewer highly expanded clones, which suggests clonal expansion.

This specimen's time point label, interpreted: persistent/refractory GD, antithyroid drugs over 5 years with positive TRAb. RNA was extracted from PBMCs in TRIzol for both TCR sequencing and RNA sequencing. The diagnosis of Graves' disease followed American Thyroid Association guidelines. Patients were recruited from an endocrinology department in Xi'an, China. From each patient, 7.5 to 10 milliliters of peripheral blood was collected into an EDTA anticoagulant tube. PBMCs were isolated by Ficoll Paque Plus density gradient separation without further T cell sorting. An Agilent 2100 Bioanalyzer and agarose gel were used to check RNA quality, while a NanoDrop 2000 measured RNA concentration. Trimming leaves V shorter by 7 bases and J shorter by 6 bases, with the junction holding 7 bases beyond the gene matches. Taken from cysteine to phenylalanine, the CDR3 has 14 residues. Only CDR3 DNA remains: 42 bases, in frame from the first base.

Libraries were prepared through multiplex PCR. The sample was run on an Illumina HiSeq 4000. To build TCR beta libraries, CDR3 regions were amplified by Arm-PCR using iRepertoire HTBI primers. PCR products were gel purified before sequencing. Processing in the source paper ran as follows. Across samples, around 58 TRBV and 13 to 15 TRBJ segments were identified and used for gene usage analysis of CDR3 amino acid clonotypes. COPE and FqMerger were used to merge filtered high-quality paired reads into contigs. Contigs were aligned with BLAST to IMGT TRBV, TRBD and TRBJ reference genes, and CDR3 was defined per IMGT. Any clonotype with a frequency above 0.1% was classified as a highly expanded clone. Shannon entropy was used to measure repertoire diversity, and the Gini coefficient was used to measure V-J evenness. A clonotype was considered public if more than one individual shared it. Clones were called with MiXCR by TCRdb after fastp trimmed the public reads at Q25, and only in-frame beta chains were retained. A single entry per CDR3 protein holds the most common genes and DNA from its merged rows. The V and J calls, along with clone size, are taken from TCRdb and not from the paper's own processing. The table for this sample lists hundreds of thousands of distinct CDR3 sequences; around 30% of them were counted only once. The ten largest clones capture 42% of the sample.

The source was peripheral blood mononuclear cells (PBMCs), collected when the disease was refractory, from a patient treated with antithyroid drugs. Recombination linked TRBV12-3 or TRBV12-4 to TRBJ2-2, with 8 bases matching TRBD2. The sequence was obtained from a female donor with Graves disease. The CDR3 loop reads CASTAGVSSGELFF. At the DNA level, the sequence is TGTGCCAGCACAGCGGGAGTCAGTTCCGGGGAGCTGTTTTTT.